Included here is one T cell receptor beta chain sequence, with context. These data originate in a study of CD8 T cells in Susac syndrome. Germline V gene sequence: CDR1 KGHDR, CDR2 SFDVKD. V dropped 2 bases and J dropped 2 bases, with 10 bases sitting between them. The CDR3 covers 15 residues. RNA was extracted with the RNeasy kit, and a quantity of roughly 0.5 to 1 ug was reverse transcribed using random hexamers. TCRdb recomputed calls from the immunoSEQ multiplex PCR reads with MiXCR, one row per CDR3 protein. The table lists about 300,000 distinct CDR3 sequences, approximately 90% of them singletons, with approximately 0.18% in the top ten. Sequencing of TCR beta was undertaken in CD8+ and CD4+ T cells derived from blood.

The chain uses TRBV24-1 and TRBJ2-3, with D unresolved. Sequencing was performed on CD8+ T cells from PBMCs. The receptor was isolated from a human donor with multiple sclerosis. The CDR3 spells CATSDSVVPTDTQYF. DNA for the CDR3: TGTGCCACCAGTGATTCCGTCGTCCCCACAGATACGCAGTATTTT.